Presented here are 14 T cell receptor beta chains from one specimen sequenced in a study of T-cell reconstitution after alpha-beta-depleted transplantation in children. Unique molecular identifiers were incorporated into the prepared TCRbeta library. A single record per CDR3 protein comes from TCRdb applying MiXCR to the PCR reads. The sample has roughly 500,000 distinct CDR3 sequences; over 25% are singletons. Here the sequenced sample was PBMCs from the stem cell graft donor, taken from the stem cell graft. The receptors shown here come from a human donor who donated a stem cell graft to a child with aplastic anemia.

This clonotype was found many times. The chain employs TRBV29-1 and TRBJ1-1; 8 bases map to TRBD1. From germline, CDR1 is SQVTM and CDR2 ANQGSEA. This CDR3 has 13 amino acids. V was pared by 3 bases and J by 1 base, with 1 base of the junction left unmatched. The CDR3 bases are TGCAGCGTTGACAGGGGGCGGAACACTGAAGCTTTCTTT. It encodes CSVDRGRNTEAFF.

This clonotype was detected only a few times. The chain couples TRBV12-3 or TRBV12-4 to TRBJ2-7; possibly TRBD2 for D (5 bases). This CDR3 is built from 13 residues. Between the trimmed V and J ends, which lost 5 bases and 3 bases, there was a span of 11 bases. The DNA of the CDR3 is TGTGCCAGCAGTCCCGACTATCTCTACGAGCAGTACTTC. This gives the protein CASSPDYLYEQYF.

The rearrangement links TRBV5-1 to TRBJ2-2; TRBD1 might be the D (6 bases). Between the trimmed V and J ends, which lost 0 bases and 6 bases, there was a span of 9 bases. In germline, CDR1 is SGHRS, CDR2 YFSETQ. This CDR3 spans 14 amino acids. The CDR3 DNA follows: TGCGCCAGCAGCTTGGACAACAGGGCCGGGGAGCTGTTTTTT. Translating it yields CASSLDNRAGELFF.

The rearrangement joins TRBV14 to TRBJ1-3; D is uncertain. Germline CDR1 is SGHDN and CDR2 is FVKESK. Trimming pared 1 base from V and 3 bases from J, leaving 10 bases between. There are 15 residues in the CDR3. The CDR3 coding sequence is TGTGCCAGCAGCCAAGTTTCGACTGGTGGAAACACCATATATTTT. This encodes CASSQVSTGGNTIYF.

V usage is TRBV7-2 and J usage is TRBJ1-1; perhaps TRBD1 as D (6 bases). CDR3 size: 16 residues. V was clipped by 5 bases and J by 2 bases, with 18 bases between them. Germline CDR1 is SGHTA and CDR2 is FQGNSA. The CDR3 protein is CASSRRWGQGNTEAFF. In DNA form, the CDR3 reads TGTGCCAGCAGCCGTCGGTGGGGGCAGGGTAACACTGAAGCTTTCTTT.

The chain uses TRBV5-1 and TRBJ2-2; tentatively, D is TRBD1 (5 bases). V lost 4 bases, J lost 4 bases, and 14 bases lay in between. Germline-derived CDR1 and CDR2 are SGHRS and YFSETQ. This CDR3 region has 15 residues. The CDR3 is CASSPVPGITGELFF. CDR3 sequence (DNA): TGCGCCAGCAGCCCCGTTCCAGGGATCACCGGGGAGCTGTTTTTT.

This rearrangement joins TRBV10-3 to TRBJ2-5; no firm D call. Germline V gives CDR1 ENHRY, CDR2 SYGVKD. This CDR3 is 15 amino acids long. V gave up 2 bases and J gave up 0 bases, with 10 bases separating them. CDR3 in amino acids: CAISESYQNQETQYF. DNA for the CDR3: TGTGCCATCAGTGAGAGTTACCAGAACCAAGAGACCCAGTACTTC.

The rearrangement joins TRBV13 to TRBJ1-1; possibly TRBD1 for D (5 bases). The length of the CDR3 is 13 residues. Germline V gene sequence: CDR1 PRHDT, CDR2 FYEKMQ (reference sequence). V gave up 5 bases and J gave up 4 bases, with 11 bases separating them. The CDR3 loop is CASSVGPPTEAFF. The CDR3 nucleotides read TGTGCCAGCAGCGTGGGACCCCCCACTGAAGCTTTCTTT.

Of note for this clonotype: Compared with germline, one end of the junction differs, possibly owing to a read error. The CDR3 protein is CASSSLPGESNEQFF. In DNA form, the CDR3 reads TGTGCCAGCAGCTCACTTCCGGGAGAATCAAATGAGCAGTTCTTT. The gene calls are TRBV12-3 or TRBV12-4 and TRBJ2-1; D may be TRBD2 (6 bases). This CDR3 is built from 15 residues.

This sequence joins TRBV3-1 and TRBJ2-1; possible D gene TRBD2, 6 bases. Deletions cut 1 base from V and 1 base from J, with 14 bases between. This CDR3 comprises 17 residues. Germline-derived CDR1 and CDR2 are LGHDT and YNNKEL (reference sequence). The CDR3 loop is CASSQGEDYLSYNEQFF. The CDR3 DNA is TGTGCCAGCAGCCAAGGGGAGGACTACCTATCCTACAATGAGCAGTTCTTC.

The chain combines TRBV7-2 with TRBJ1-1; D call uncertain. The CDR3 runs 14 residues. Trimming removed 7 bases from V and 4 bases from J, with 16 bases in between. Germline-derived CDR1 and CDR2 are SGHTA and FQGNSA. This CDR3 reads CASIEFPGTTEAFF. The CDR3 DNA is TGTGCCAGCATCGAATTCCCTGGTACCACTGAAGCTTTCTTT. Combining the CDR3 with reference TRBV7-2 and TRBJ1-1 gives the whole variable domain GAGVSQSPSNKVTEKGKDVELRCDPISGHTALYWYRQSLGQGLEFLIYFQGNSAPDKSGLPSDRFSAERTGGSVSTLTIQRTQQEDSAVYLCASIEFPGTTEAFFGQGTRLTVV.

This clonotype was seen a few times. The gene calls are TRBV11-2 and TRBJ1-2; D may be TRBD1 (6 bases). The germline V and J ends were trimmed by 1 base and 0 bases, with 21 bases remaining between them. The germline gives CDR1 SGHAT, CDR2 FQNNGV. This CDR3 is 19 amino acids long. CDR3 DNA: TGTGCCAGCAGCTTAGTAGGGGACGGACAGACGTATCCTAACTATGGCTACACCTTC. This codes for CASSLVGDGQTYPNYGYTF.

In this sample, this clonotype turned up a few times. The chain is built from TRBV20-1 and TRBJ2-2; D unresolved. Trimming removed 1 base from V and 6 bases from J, with 6 bases in between. The CDR3 contains 12 residues. The V gene's germline CDR1 is DFQATT and CDR2 SNEGSKA (reference sequence). The DNA for the CDR3 is TGCAGTGCTAGAGTTGGTCCCGGGGAGCTGTTTTTT. Protein: CSARVGPGELFF.

This rearrangement joins TRBV12-3 or TRBV12-4 to TRBJ1-2; possibly TRBD1 for D (6 bases). V dropped 6 bases and J dropped 8 bases, with 19 bases sitting between them. The CDR3 is made up of 14 amino acids. DNA for the CDR3: TGTGCCAGCAGCCCAAGGGGGGGCGCCGGGGGCTACACCTTC. As protein: CASSPRGGAGGYTF.